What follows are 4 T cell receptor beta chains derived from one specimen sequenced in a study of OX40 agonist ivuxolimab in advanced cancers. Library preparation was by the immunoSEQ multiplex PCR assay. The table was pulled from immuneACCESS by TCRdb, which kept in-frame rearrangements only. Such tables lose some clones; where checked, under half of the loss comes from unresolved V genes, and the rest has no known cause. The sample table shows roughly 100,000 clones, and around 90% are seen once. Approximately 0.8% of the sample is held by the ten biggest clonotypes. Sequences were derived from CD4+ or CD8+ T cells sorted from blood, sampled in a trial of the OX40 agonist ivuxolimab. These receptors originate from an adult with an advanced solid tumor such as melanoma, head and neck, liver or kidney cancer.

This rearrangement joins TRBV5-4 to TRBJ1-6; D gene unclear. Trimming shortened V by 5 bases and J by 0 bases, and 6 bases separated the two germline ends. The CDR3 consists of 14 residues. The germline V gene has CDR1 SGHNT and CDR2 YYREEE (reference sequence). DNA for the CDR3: TGTGCCAGCAGACGAGACTCCTATAATTCACCCCTCCACTTT. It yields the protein CASRRDSYNSPLHF. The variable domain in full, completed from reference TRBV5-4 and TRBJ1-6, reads ETGVTQSPTHLIKTRGQQVTLRCSSQSGHNTVSWYQQALGQGPQFIFQYYREEENGRGNFPPRFSGLQFPNYSSELNVNALELDDSALYLCASRRDSYNSPLHFGNGTRLTVT.

In nucleotides, the CDR3 is TGTGCCAGTAGTATAGGCCCGGGACAACACTACGAGCAGTACTTC. Its translation is CASSIGPGQHYEQYF. The chain has TRBV19 and TRBJ2-7; TRBD1 might be the D (6 bases). This CDR3 is 15 amino acids long. V gave up 1 base and J gave up 3 bases, with 13 bases separating them. CDR1 is LNHDA and CDR2 is SQIVND in the germline V gene (reference sequence).

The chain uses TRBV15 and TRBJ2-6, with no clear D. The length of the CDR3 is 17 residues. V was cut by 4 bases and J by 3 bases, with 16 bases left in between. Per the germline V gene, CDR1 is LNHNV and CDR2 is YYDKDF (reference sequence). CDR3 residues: CATSNPTGGVGANVLTF. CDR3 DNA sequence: TGTGCCACCAGCAATCCTACGGGTGGGGTTGGGGCCAACGTCCTGACTTTC.

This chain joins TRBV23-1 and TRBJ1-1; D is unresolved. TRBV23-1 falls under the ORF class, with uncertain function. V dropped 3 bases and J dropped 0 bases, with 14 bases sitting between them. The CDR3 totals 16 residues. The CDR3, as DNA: TGCGCCAGCAGTCATAAGGCCGATTACATGAACACTGAAGCTTTCTTT. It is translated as CASSHKADYMNTEAFF.